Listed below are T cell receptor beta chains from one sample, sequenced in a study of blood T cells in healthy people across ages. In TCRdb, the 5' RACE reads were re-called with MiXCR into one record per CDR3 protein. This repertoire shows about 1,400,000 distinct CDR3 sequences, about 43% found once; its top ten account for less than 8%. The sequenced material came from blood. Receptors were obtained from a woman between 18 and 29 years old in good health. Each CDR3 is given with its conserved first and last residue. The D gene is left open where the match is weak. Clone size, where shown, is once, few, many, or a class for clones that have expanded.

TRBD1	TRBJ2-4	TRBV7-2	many	CASSSGQGANIQYF	TGTGCCAGCAGCTCTGGACAGGGTGCGAACATTCAGTACTTC
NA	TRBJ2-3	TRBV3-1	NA	CASSHTITTDTQYF	TGTGCCAGCAGTCACACTATAACCACAGATACGCAGTATTTT
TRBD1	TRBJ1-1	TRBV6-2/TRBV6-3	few	CASVATGGWGTEAFF	TGTGCCAGCGTCGCGACAGGGGGTTGGGGCACTGAAGCTTTCTTT
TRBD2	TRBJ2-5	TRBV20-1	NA	CSASAGGRETQYF	TGCAGTGCTAGTGCGGGGGGCAGAGAGACCCAGTACTTC
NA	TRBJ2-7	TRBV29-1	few	CSVLSDSSYEQYF	TGCAGCGTCCTGTCAGACAGCTCCTACGAGCAGTACTTC
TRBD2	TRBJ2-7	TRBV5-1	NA	CASSISGIALEQYF	TGCGCCAGCAGCATTAGCGGGATTGCCCTCGAGCAGTACTTC
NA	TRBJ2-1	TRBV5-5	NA	CASSLMLGEQFF	TGTGCCAGCAGCTTAATGTTAGGCGAGCAGTTCTTC
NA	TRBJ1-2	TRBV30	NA	CAWSGGAGYGYTF	TGTGCCTGGAGTGGAGGGGCAGGCTATGGCTACACCTTC
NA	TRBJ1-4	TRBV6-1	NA	CASSVRRDGGEKLFF	TGTGCCAGCAGTGTTCGCCGGGACGGCGGTGAAAAACTGTTTTTT
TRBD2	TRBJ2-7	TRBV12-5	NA	CASGFYTGTSVTSYEQYF	TGTGCTAGTGGTTTTTACACCGGGACTAGCGTCACCTCCTACGAGCAGTACTTC
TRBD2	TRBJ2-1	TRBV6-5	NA	CASSMGLGTNEQFF	TGTGCCAGCAGCATGGGACTAGGGACCAATGAGCAGTTCTTC
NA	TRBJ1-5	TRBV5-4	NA	CATSPGALQGSNQPQHF	TGTGCCACCTCCCCGGGAGCCCTACAGGGTAGCAATCAGCCCCAGCATTTT
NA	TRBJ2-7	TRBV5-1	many	CASSLGRDPYEQYF	TGTGCCAGCAGTTTAGGGCGGGATCCCTACGAGCAGTACTTC
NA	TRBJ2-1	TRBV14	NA	CASSQERHEQFF	TGTGCCAGCAGCCAAGAAAGGCATGAGCAGTTCTTC
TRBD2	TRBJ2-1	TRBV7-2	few	CASSTRAGGPSINEQFF	TGTGCCAGCAGCACGCGGGCGGGAGGGCCCTCGATCAATGAGCAGTTCTTC
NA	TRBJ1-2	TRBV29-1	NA	CSVYDSDHGYTF	TGCAGCGTCTATGACTCGGACCATGGCTACACCTTC
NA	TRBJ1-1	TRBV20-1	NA	CSAREAVGLDTEAFF	TGCAGTGCTAGAGAGGCTGTGGGGTTGGACACTGAAGCTTTCTTT
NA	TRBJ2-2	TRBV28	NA	CASQVANTGELFF	TGTGCCAGCCAAGTCGCGAACACCGGGGAGCTGTTTTTT
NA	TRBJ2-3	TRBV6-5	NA	CASSYSTGLRTDTQYF	TGTGCCAGCAGTTACTCCACCGGACTTCGCACAGATACGCAGTATTTT
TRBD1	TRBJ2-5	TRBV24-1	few	CATSDGDREQYF	TGTGCCACCAGTGATGGGGACAGAGAGCAGTACTTC
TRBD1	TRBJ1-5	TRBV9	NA	CASSDGQGSNQPQHF	TGTGCCAGCAGCGACGGACAGGGTAGCAATCAGCCCCAGCATTTT
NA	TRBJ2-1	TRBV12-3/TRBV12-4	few	CASSLGLRLNEQFF	TGTGCCAGCAGTTTAGGTCTTAGGTTGAATGAGCAGTTCTTC
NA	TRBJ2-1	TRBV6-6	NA	CASRPQTWTKYNEQFF	TGTGCCAGCAGACCCCAGACCTGGACTAAATACAATGAGCAGTTCTTC
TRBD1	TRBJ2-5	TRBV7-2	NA	CASSSAGTEETQYF	TGTGCCAGCAGCTCCGCAGGGACAGAAGAGACCCAGTACTTC
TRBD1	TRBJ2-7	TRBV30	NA	CAWSSSRTGFGDQYF	TGTGCCTGGAGCTCGTCCCGGACAGGGTTTGGGGATCAGTACTTC
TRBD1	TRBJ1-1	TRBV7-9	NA	CASSGAGQTSGAFF	TGTGCCAGCAGCGGAGCGGGACAGACATCTGGAGCTTTCTTT
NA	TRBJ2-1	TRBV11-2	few	CASRLKSGIYNEQFF	TGTGCCAGCAGGTTAAAGTCTGGGATCTACAATGAGCAGTTCTTC
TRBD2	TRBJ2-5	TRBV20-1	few	CSARSVAGLQETQYF	TGCAGTGCTAGATCGGTAGCGGGACTTCAAGAGACCCAGTACTTC
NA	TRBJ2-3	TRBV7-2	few	CASSLPAGTDTQYF	TGTGCCAGCAGTCTACCAGCCGGCACAGATACGCAGTATTTT
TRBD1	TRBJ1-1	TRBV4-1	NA	CASSQPGQGFAAFF	TGCGCCAGCAGCCAACCGGGACAGGGCTTTGCAGCTTTCTTT
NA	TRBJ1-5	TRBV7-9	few	CASSFYGENQPQHF	TGTGCCAGCAGCTTTTACGGGGAGAATCAGCCCCAGCATTTT
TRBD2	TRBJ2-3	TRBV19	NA	CASPTSGGPTDTQYF	TGTGCCAGCCCGACTAGCGGGGGCCCCACAGATACGCAGTATTTT
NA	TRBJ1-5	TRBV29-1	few	CSVQTAMDQPQHF	TGCAGCGTCCAGACGGCGATGGATCAGCCCCAGCATTTT
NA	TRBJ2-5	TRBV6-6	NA	CASIGPETQYF	TGTGCCAGCATTGGGCCAGAGACCCAGTACTTC
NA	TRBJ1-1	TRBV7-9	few	CASSLRGGENTEAFF	TGTGCCAGCAGCTTAAGGGGAGGGGAGAACACTGAAGCTTTCTTT
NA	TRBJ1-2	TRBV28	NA	CATVMQIYGYTF	TGTGCCACCGTGATGCAAATCTATGGCTACACCTTC
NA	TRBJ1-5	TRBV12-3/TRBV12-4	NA	CARIGWDNQPQHF	TGTGCCAGAATTGGCTGGGACAATCAGCCCCAGCATTTT